The 26 T cell receptor beta chains below all came from one sample that was sequenced in a study of blood T cell repertoires in COVID-19 (dated by TCRdb to about 2020). The library relied on the immunoSEQ multiplex PCR assay. Entries here come from immuneACCESS through TCRdb and include only in-frame sequences with V and J called. Some clones fail to appear in such tables; in the studies checked, an unresolved V gene covers under half of the shortfall, and the cause of the remainder is unknown. In all, the sample holds 200,000 to 250,000 clones, and around nine tenths of those were seen once. 6% to 9% of the sample rests with the top ten. The sequencing sample was made of peripheral blood. These receptors came from a woman between 70 and 85 years old with active or convalescent COVID-19.

The chain joins TRBV12-3 or TRBV12-4 to TRBJ1-1; no clear D. The CDR3 is 13 residues long. V shed 3 bases and J shed 5 bases, with 10 bases lying between them. CDR3 DNA sequence: TGTGCCAGCAGTTTGGTCCGGGGAACTGAAGCTTTCTTT. It is translated as CASSLVRGTEAFF.

The V call is TRBV5-6, the J call TRBJ2-7; D uncertain. Trimming shortened V by 2 bases and J by 6 bases, and 6 bases separated the two germline ends. This CDR3 is 11 amino acids long. Germline values: CDR1 SGHDT, CDR2 YYEEEE. CDR3 loop: CASSLALEQYF. The CDR3 coding sequence is TGTGCCAGCAGCTTAGCACTCGAGCAGTACTTC. Using reference TRBV5-6 and TRBJ2-7 for the parts outside the CDR3, the full variable domain is DAGVTQSPTHLIKTRGQQVTLRCSPKSGHDTVSWYQQALGQGPQFIFQYYEEEERQRGNFPDRFSGHQFPNYSSELNVNALLLGDSALYLCASSLALEQYFGPGTRLTVT.

The J gene is TRBJ1-2, the V gene TRBV6-6; the D gene is possibly TRBD1 (6 bases). CDR3 length: 16 residues. The germline gives CDR1 MNHNY, CDR2 SVGAGI (reference sequence). V shed 0 bases and J shed 4 bases, with 15 bases lying between them. Here the CDR3 reads CASSYSMDRGSYGYTF. In DNA, the CDR3 is TGTGCCAGCAGTTACTCGATGGACAGAGGTTCCTATGGCTACACCTTC.

The CDR3 DNA is TGTGCCAGCAGCTTTCCCGATCAGCCCCAGCATTTT. Translated: CASSFPDQPQHF. V usage is TRBV7-6 and J usage is TRBJ1-5, with D unresolved. V lost 3 bases and J 5 bases, leaving 5 bases between the germline ends. The CDR3 runs 12 residues. Germline V gives CDR1 SGHVS, CDR2 FNYEAQ.

The chain links TRBV25-1 to TRBJ1-6; weak D call: TRBD1 (6 bases). This CDR3 contains 14 residues. Germline CDR1 and CDR2: MGHDK and SYGVNS. V dropped 1 base and J dropped 9 bases, with 10 bases sitting between them. In DNA form, the CDR3 reads TGTGCCAGCAGTGAATTCGGGGGGCCTTCACCCCTCCACTTT. It specifies CASSEFGGPSPLHF.

The count of this clone is one. This sample includes further DNA sequences coding for the same CDR3. The chain combines TRBV27 with TRBJ2-7, with D possibly being TRBD1 (6 bases). Germline-derived CDR1 and CDR2 are MNHEY and SMNVEV (reference sequence). V lost 2 bases to trimming and J lost 1 base, with 6 bases between them. This CDR3 contains 13 residues. The CDR3 is CASSLRGSYEQYF. CDR3 nucleotides: TGTGCCAGCAGTTTAAGGGGGTCCTACGAGCAGTACTTC.

Note on this clone: At one end, the junction sequence differs from germline, possibly due to a read error. The chain recombines TRBV7-4 with TRBJ2-7; no firm D call. Germline CDR1 SGHVT, CDR2 SQSDAQ. This CDR3 region has 12 residues. CDR3 sequence (DNA): TGTGCCAGCGGCTTAGTATCCTACGAGCAGTACTTC. Encoded protein: CASGLVSYEQYF.

The chain links TRBV12-3 or TRBV12-4 to TRBJ1-2; D gene uncertain. The CDR3 runs to 13 residues. Between the trimmed V and J ends, which lost 9 bases and 3 bases, there was a span of 14 bases. The CDR3 DNA is TGTGCCAGTGCCGTGAGAGGGTACTATGGCTACACCTTC. Residues: CASAVRGYYGYTF.

The genes are TRBV24-1 and TRBJ2-1, with TRBD1 identical over 10 bases. The V gene end was trimmed by 10 bases and the J gene end by 9 bases; junction bases not matched to a gene: 14. The CDR3 is 15 amino acids. Germline V gene data show CDR1 as KGHDR and CDR2 as SFDVKD. CDR3 sequence (DNA): TGTGCCACGGGACAGGGGCTGTCGGTCGCGAGTGAGCAGTTCTTC. This encodes CATGQGLSVASEQFF.

The chain is built from TRBV7-9 and TRBJ2-2, with TRBD2 identical over 12 bases. This CDR3 has 16 residues. With V trimmed by 5 bases and J by 5 bases, 6 bases remained unmatched. The germline V gene encodes CDR1 SEHNR and CDR2 FQNEAQ (reference sequence). CDR3 DNA sequence: TGTGCCAGCAGCCCCGGACTAGCGGGGAGGACCGGGGAGCTGTTTTTT. Its protein product is CASSPGLAGRTGELFF.

The chain employs TRBV11-2 and TRBJ2-5; D is possibly TRBD1 (6 bases). With 1 base removed from V and 4 bases from J, the gap between germline ends came to 13 bases. This CDR3 contains 15 residues. Germline V gene lookup returns CDR1 SGHAT and CDR2 FQNNGV. CDR3: CASSLVGGVRETQYF. CDR3 in DNA: TGTGCCAGCAGCTTAGTAGGGGGAGTGAGAGAGACCCAGTACTTC. Variable domain in full (rest from reference TRBV11-2 and TRBJ2-5): EAGVAQSPRYKIIEKRQSVAFWCNPISGHATLYWYQQILGQGPKLLIQFQNNGVVDDSQLPKDRFSAERLKGVDSTLKIQPAKLEDSAVYLCASSLVGGVRETQYFGPGTRLLVL.

V usage is TRBV5-4 and J usage is TRBJ2-1; 7 nucleotides agree with TRBD1. The CDR3 spans 16 residues. V gave up 2 bases and J gave up 6 bases; unmatched junction bases: 11. CDR1 and CDR2 from the germline V gene are SGHNT and YYREEE (reference sequence). CDR3: CASSLGARGSSNEQFF. The CDR3 DNA reads TGTGCCAGCAGCTTAGGCGCCAGGGGGAGCAGCAATGAGCAGTTCTTC.

The chain joins TRBV18 to TRBJ1-4; D is possibly TRBD1 (6 bases). Germline CDR1 reads KGHSH; CDR2 reads LQKENI. The CDR3 extends over 15 amino acids. V gave up 1 base and J gave up 3 bases, with 9 bases separating them. CDR3 protein: CASSPRQGPNEKLFF. The DNA for the CDR3 is TGTGCCAGCTCACCACGGCAGGGGCCTAATGAAAAACTGTTTTTT.

The CDR3 nucleotides read TGCGCCAGCAGCCGCTCAGGGGAAGGAAACACCATATATTTT. This gives the protein CASSRSGEGNTIYF. This sequence joins TRBV4-1 and TRBJ1-3, with D perhaps matching TRBD1 (6 bases). The V end was cut by 4 bases, the J end by 4 bases, with 11 bases between. The V gene's germline CDR1 is MGHRA and CDR2 YSYEKL. The CDR3 has 14 amino acids.

The chain employs TRBV19 and TRBJ2-5, with D possibly being TRBD2 (6 bases). Trimming removed 8 bases from V and 5 bases from J, with 12 bases in between. The germline CDR1 and CDR2 sequences are LNHDA and SQIVND (reference sequence). The CDR3 is 12 amino acids. The CDR3 region is CASSRGRETQYF. Written as DNA, the CDR3 is TGTGCCAGTTCGCGGGGCCGGGAGACCCAGTACTTC.

The chain combines TRBV9 with TRBJ2-3, with TRBD2 matching 13 bases. Germline V gene data show CDR1 as SGDLS and CDR2 as YYNGEE. Trimming cost V 0 bases and J 4 bases; bases outside gene matches: 2. The length of the CDR3 is 16 residues. The CDR3 protein is CASSVGGLAGADTQYF. The DNA for the CDR3 is TGTGCCAGCAGCGTAGGCGGACTAGCGGGGGCAGATACGCAGTATTTT.

The CDR3 reads CASSPRTGLGEQYF. DNA of the CDR3: TGCGCCAGCAGCCCCCGGACAGGGCTGGGGGAGCAGTACTTC. The chain joins TRBV4-3 to TRBJ2-7, with 8 bases lining up with TRBD1. Per germline, CDR1 LGHNA and CDR2 YSLEER. J gave up 7 bases and V 4 bases, and 9 bases lay outside the gene matches. This CDR3 spans 14 amino acids.

This chain uses TRBV7-6 with TRBJ1-2; D is ambiguous. This CDR3 region has 12 residues. Germline V gene sequence: CDR1 SGHVS, CDR2 FNYEAQ. Trimming left V 5 bases short and J 4 bases short, with 8 bases between. The CDR3 here is CASSPAAYGYTF. CDR3 bases: TGTGCCAGCAGCCCGGCGGCCTATGGCTACACCTTC.

The CDR3 here is CASSQASLGGAHTF. In DNA, the CDR3 is TGCGCCAGCAGCCAAGCGTCCCTAGGGGGGGCTCACACCTTC. V and J are TRBV4-3 and TRBJ1-2; D might be TRBD1 (6 bases). Deletions cut 1 base from V and 12 bases from J, with 18 bases between. The CDR3 is 14 residues long. From germline, CDR1 is LGHNA and CDR2 YSLEER.

The chain combines TRBV27 with TRBJ1-2; TRBD1 might be the D (5 bases). The CDR3 has 15 amino acids. Trimming stripped 1 base from V and 4 bases from J, with 13 bases between. The germline V gene has CDR1 MNHEY and CDR2 SMNVEV (reference sequence). The DNA of the CDR3 is TGTGCCAGCAGTTTATGGGGCAGGGCGTCCTATGGCTACACCTTC. Protein product: CASSLWGRASYGYTF.

The chain joins TRBV5-1 to TRBJ2-3; weak D call: TRBD2 (6 bases). Deletions cut 4 bases from V and 2 bases from J, with 11 bases between. The CDR3 has 14 residues. Germline-derived CDR1 and CDR2 are SGHRS and YFSETQ. Here the CDR3 reads CASSPTSTTDTQYF. The CDR3 coding sequence is TGCGCCAGCAGCCCTACTAGCACCACAGATACGCAGTATTTT.

This clone was recorded only once. The chain has TRBV6-5 and TRBJ1-1; TRBD1 is a possible D gene (5 bases). Germline V gene sequence: CDR1 MNHEY, CDR2 SVGAGI. The CDR3 runs to 13 residues. V lost 4 bases, J lost 0 bases, and 6 bases lay in between. The CDR3 DNA follows: TGTGCCAGCAGTTCGACAGTGAACACTGAAGCTTTCTTT. It encodes CASSSTVNTEAFF.

The chain recombines TRBV27 with TRBJ2-1, with a weak D call TRBD1 (6 bases). The CDR3 has 15 residues. Deletions cut 7 bases from V and 6 bases from J, with 19 bases between. Germline V gives CDR1 MNHEY, CDR2 SMNVEV (reference sequence). CDR3 amino acids: CASTLPGTKSNEQFF. The CDR3 region has the DNA TGTGCCAGCACCCTCCCCGGGACAAAAAGCAATGAGCAGTTCTTC.

The chain is built from TRBV6-4 and TRBJ1-1, with D tentatively TRBD1 (5 bases). V dropped 4 bases and J dropped 12 bases, with 15 bases sitting between them. The CDR3 loop spans 12 amino acids. Germline CDR1 is MRHNA and CDR2 is SNTAGT. The CDR3 reads CASSGGGMATFF. In DNA, the CDR3 is TGTGCCAGCAGTGGGGGGGGAATGGCGACTTTCTTT.

This chain uses TRBV13 with TRBJ1-2; the D gene is possibly TRBD1 (5 bases). V was clipped by 2 bases and J by 8 bases, with 12 bases between them. The CDR3 totals 13 residues. In germline, CDR1 is PRHDT, CDR2 FYEKMQ (reference sequence). CDR3 sequence reads: CASSLPTVGGYTF. For the CDR3, the DNA is TGTGCCAGCAGCTTACCGACAGTGGGCGGCTACACCTTC.

The rearrangement links TRBV20-1 to TRBJ2-7; no reliable D call. V was cut by 2 bases and J by 4 bases, with 6 bases left in between. The CDR3 runs to 11 residues. The V gene's germline CDR1 is DFQATT and CDR2 SNEGSKA (reference sequence). The CDR3 loop reads CSARSGYEQYF. CDR3 nucleotide sequence: TGCAGTGCTAGATCGGGTTACGAGCAGTACTTC.